Listed below are T cell receptor beta chains from one sample, sequenced in a study of T cells after yellow fever vaccination. TCRdb processed the 5' RACE reads anew with MiXCR; each CDR3 protein has one entry. In the table there are around 350,000 distinct CDR3 sequences, approximately 6% of which are singletons. The sequencing here drew on PBMCs, taken 5 days after the yellow fever booster vaccination. The receptors shown here come from a man aged 30 to 39 who received the YFV17D yellow fever vaccine. CDR3s include the opening cysteine and the closing phenylalanine or tryptophan. A D gene is named only where the DNA matches it firmly. Rows give clone size only sometimes, using once, few, many, or a class for an expanded clone.

>NA|TRBV7-2|TRBJ1-6|TRBD1
CASSFRTGINSPLHF
TGTGCCAGCAGCTTTCGGACAGGAATTAATTCACCCCTCCACTTT
>few|TRBV19|TRBJ2-4|TRBD2
CASSQLLANKNIQYF
TGTGCCAGTAGCCAGCTACTAGCGAATAAAAACATTCAGTACTTC
>NA|TRBV14|TRBJ2-1|TRBD2
CASSQVPGTSGGGNEQFF
TGTGCCAGCAGCCAAGTTCCCGGGACTAGCGGAGGAGGAAATGAGCAGTTCTTC
>NA|TRBV14|TRBJ1-6|NA
CASSQTGSSYNSPLHF
TGTGCCAGCAGCCAAACAGGGAGCTCCTATAATTCACCCCTCCACTTT
>NA|TRBV7-9|TRBJ2-7|TRBD2
CASSLPTSGFQYYEQYF
TGTGCCAGCAGCTTACCGACTAGCGGGTTTCAATACTACGAGCAGTACTTC
>few|TRBV3-1|TRBJ1-4|NA
CASSQPRGDSEKLFF
TGTGCCAGCAGCCAACCCCGCGGTGACAGTGAAAAACTGTTTTTT
>many|TRBV7-9|TRBJ2-1|NA
CASRPEWGNEQFF
TGTGCCAGCAGGCCAGAATGGGGCAATGAGCAGTTCTTC
>NA|TRBV7-3|TRBJ2-5|NA
CASSPGLLGGQAETQYF
TGTGCCAGCAGCCCCGGTTTACTGGGGGGGCAAGCGGAGACCCAGTACTTC
>few|TRBV2|TRBJ2-1|TRBD2
CASNAGTSFNEQFF
TGTGCCAGCAACGCCGGGACTAGCTTCAATGAGCAGTTCTTC
>few|TRBV6-2/TRBV6-3|TRBJ2-1|NA
CASSSPRTRGDNEQFF
TGTGCCAGCAGTTCTCCTAGGACTAGGGGGGACAATGAGCAGTTCTTC
>NA|TRBV5-5|TRBJ2-7|NA
CASSFTSPGYYEQYF
TGTGCCAGCAGCTTCACTAGCCCTGGTTACTACGAGCAGTACTTC
>NA|TRBV4-2|TRBJ2-6|NA
CASSLTQLQVGGANVLTF
TGTGCCAGCAGCCTTACCCAGTTACAGGTTGGAGGGGCCAACGTCCTGACTTTC
>NA|TRBV5-1|TRBJ2-3|TRBD2
CASASGGSTDTQYF
TGCGCCAGCGCTAGCGGGGGGTCCACAGATACGCAGTATTTT
>many|TRBV6-2/TRBV6-3|TRBJ2-1|TRBD1
CASNPPGQTYNEQFF
TGTGCCAGCAACCCGCCGGGACAGACGTACAATGAGCAGTTCTTC
>few|TRBV5-1|TRBJ2-1|NA
CASSVAGRYNEQFF
TGCGCCAGCAGCGTAGCTGGACGGTACAATGAGCAGTTCTTC
>many|TRBV27|TRBJ2-7|TRBD1
CATRTGVISYEQYF
TGTGCCACCCGCACAGGGGTTATATCCTACGAGCAGTACTTC
>NA|TRBV29-1|TRBJ2-2|NA
CSAQMTGELFF
TGCAGCGCCCAGATGACCGGGGAGCTGTTTTTT
>few|TRBV7-9|TRBJ2-4|NA
CASSSLEAVAKNIQYF
TGTGCCAGCAGCTCCCTAGAGGCGGTAGCCAAAAACATTCAGTACTTC
>few|TRBV11-1|TRBJ2-2|TRBD2
CASSLGWGLAGYANTGELFF
TGTGCCAGCAGCTTAGGATGGGGACTAGCGGGGTACGCGAACACCGGGGAGCTGTTTTTT
>few|TRBV7-2|TRBJ2-7|NA
CASSLGGGGSQGYEQYF
TGTGCCAGCAGTTTAGGGGGTGGCGGCTCTCAGGGCTATGAGCAGTACTTC
>NA|TRBV28|TRBJ2-4|NA
CASKNRAKNIQYF
TGTGCCAGCAAGAACCGGGCCAAAAACATTCAGTACTTC
>NA|TRBV5-1|TRBJ2-3|TRBD2
CASSFQTSGSTDTQYF
TGCGCCAGCAGCTTCCAAACTAGCGGGAGTACAGATACGCAGTATTTT
>NA|TRBV5-1|TRBJ2-7|NA
CASSSDNEQYF
TGCGCCAGCAGCTCAGACAACGAGCAGTACTTC
>NA|TRBV3-2|TRBJ2-7|NA
CASAPNFSYEQYF
TGTGCCTCCGCCCCTAATTTCTCCTACGAGCAGTACTTC
>few|TRBV5-1|TRBJ2-1|NA
CASSELGVADEQFF
TGCGCCAGCAGTGAACTAGGGGTAGCGGATGAGCAGTTCTTC
>NA|TRBV7-9|TRBJ1-1|NA
CASNRQGGSTEAFF
TGTGCCAGCAACCGGCAGGGCGGAAGTACTGAAGCTTTCTTT
>few|TRBV5-6|TRBJ2-1|NA
CASSFLGVAYNEQFF
TGTGCCAGCAGCTTTCTAGGGGTTGCGTACAATGAGCAGTTCTTC
>many|TRBV4-2|TRBJ2-7|TRBD1
CASSSLRDRVGEQYF
TGTGCCAGCAGCTCCCTCCGGGACAGGGTGGGGGAGCAGTACTTC
>NA|TRBV18|TRBJ1-1|NA
CASSDTRGTEAFF
TGTGCCAGTTCCGACACCCGGGGAACTGAAGCTTTCTTT
>many|TRBV29-1|TRBJ2-5|TRBD1
CSGDRGDETQYF
TGCAGCGGGGACAGGGGGGACGAGACCCAGTACTTC
>many|TRBV5-5|TRBJ2-2|NA
CASSLPPGAGAGELFF
TGTGCCAGCAGCTTGCCCCCAGGGGCGGGGGCCGGGGAGCTGTTTTTT
>many|TRBV20-1|TRBJ2-3|NA
CSASRRLTSTDTQYF
TGCAGTGCTAGCCGGAGACTAACTAGCACAGATACGCAGTATTTT
>NA|TRBV10-2|TRBJ2-7|NA
CASSEDILYEQYF
TGCGCCAGCAGTGAGGACATTCTCTACGAGCAGTACTTC
>NA|TRBV27|TRBJ2-7|NA
CASSFNPPRSRGALYEQYF
TGTGCCAGCAGTTTTAATCCCCCCCGGTCGCGCGGAGCCCTCTACGAGCAGTACTTC
>NA|TRBV7-2|TRBJ2-3|TRBD2
CASSLQRGGDTQYF
TGTGCCAGCAGCCTACAGCGGGGGGGGGATACGCAGTATTTT
>many|TRBV3-1|TRBJ2-5|NA
CASSQERIRESQETQYF
TGTGCCAGCAGCCAAGAACGAATTAGGGAGTCCCAGGAGACCCAGTACTTC
>NA|TRBV29-1|TRBJ2-6|NA
CSAISSGANVLTF
TGCAGCGCGATTTCCTCTGGGGCCAACGTCCTGACTTTC
>few|TRBV15|TRBJ2-5|TRBD2
CATSRGGKETQYF
TGTGCCACCAGCCGGGGGGGGAAAGAGACCCAGTACTTC
>NA|TRBV9|TRBJ2-1|TRBD2
CASSAEDSGRTSYNEQFF
TGTGCCAGCAGCGCGGAAGACAGCGGGAGGACCTCCTACAATGAGCAGTTCTTC
>NA|TRBV6-1|TRBJ2-3|TRBD1
CASSPSTQGATDTQYF
TGTGCCAGCAGTCCCAGTACACAGGGGGCCACAGATACGCAGTATTTT
>many|TRBV6-5|TRBJ2-7|TRBD2
CASSATSGGAYEQYF
TGTGCCAGCAGCGCCACTAGCGGGGGGGCCTACGAGCAGTACTTC
>few|TRBV6-1|TRBJ2-1|NA
CASSHGVIVGDEQFF
TGTGCCAGCAGCCACGGGGTTATAGTTGGCGATGAGCAGTTCTTC
>many|TRBV12-3/TRBV12-4|TRBJ1-5|NA
CASSSGRDNQPQHF
TGTGCCAGCAGTTCGGGACGGGACAATCAGCCCCAGCATTTT
>NA|TRBV20-1|TRBJ2-1|NA
CSASDPSSYNEQFF
TGCAGTGCTTCGGACCCGAGCTCCTACAATGAGCAGTTCTTC
>NA|TRBV12-3/TRBV12-4|TRBJ2-1|TRBD2
CASSQTSGGGNEQFF
TGTGCCAGCAGTCAGACTAGCGGGGGCGGGAATGAGCAGTTCTTC
>many|TRBV6-1|TRBJ2-7|NA
CASSVSLAAKFYEQYF
TGTGCCAGCAGTGTCTCCTTAGCGGCTAAATTCTACGAGCAGTACTTC
>NA|TRBV5-1|TRBJ2-3|NA
CASSWGHDIGTDTQYF
TGCGCCAGCAGCTGGGGACACGATATCGGGACAGATACGCAGTATTTT